This is a list of T cell receptor beta chains from one sample in a study of human thymus T cells. This table comes from immunoSEQ multiplex PCR, and its TCRdb copy is limited to in-frame clones, with some not included. The sample consists of tens of thousands of clones, 85% to 95% of them appearing once. Sequencing used thymus tissue. These receptors originate from a girl less than two years old with a congenital heart defect but otherwise immunologically healthy. Both conserved end residues are part of each CDR3. The order of the fields is V gene, J gene, clone size, D gene, CDR3 protein, CDR3 DNA. D genes are given only for firm matches. Size tells how often a clone was seen (once, few, many) or the class of an expanded clone, and some rows leave it out.

TRBV5-1,TRBJ2-1,-,-,CASSLSPYNEQFF,TGTGCCAGCAGCTTGAGTCCTTACAATGAGCAGTTCTTC
TRBV28,TRBJ1-2,-,-,CASSLGTVATF,TGTGCCAGCAGTTTGGGGACGGTGGCGACCTTC
TRBV28,TRBJ2-7,-,-,CASSPKYEQYF,TGTGCCAGCAGTCCCAAGTACGAGCAGTACTTC
TRBV5-4,TRBJ2-1,-,TRBD2,CASSLAGVSYNEQFF,TGTGCCAGCAGCTTAGCGGGAGTCTCCTACAATGAGCAGTTCTTC
TRBV19,TRBJ2-1,-,-,CASSPERLVRNNEQFF,TGTGCCAGTAGTCCCGAGCGGCTAGTGAGGAACAATGAGCAGTTCTTC
TRBV10-3,TRBJ1-2,-,TRBD1,CAISAGTGDLNYGYTF,TGTGCCATCAGTGCGGGGACAGGGGACCTTAACTATGGCTACACCTTC
TRBV14,TRBJ2-7,-,-,CASSQDRSRGEQYF,TGTGCCAGCAGCCAAGATCGGTCGCGCGGGGAGCAGTACTTC
TRBV7-2,TRBJ2-1,-,TRBD2,CASSPGVAGPLNEQFF,TGTGCCAGCAGCCCAGGGGTAGCGGGGCCCCTCAATGAGCAGTTCTTC
TRBV27,TRBJ2-7,-,-,CASSSLGQTNYEQYF,TGTGCCAGCAGTTCGCTAGGGCAGACGAACTACGAGCAGTACTTC
TRBV28,TRBJ1-6,-,-,CASSPPTGYNSPLHF,TGTGCCAGCAGTCCTCCCACCGGTTATAATTCACCCCTCCACTTT
TRBV5-4,TRBJ2-1,-,-,CASSPPVNNEQFF,TGTGCCAGCAGCCCCCCCGTAAACAATGAGCAGTTCTTC
TRBV27,TRBJ1-1,few,-,CASFTWGAEAFF,TGTGCCAGCTTCACCTGGGGGGCTGAAGCTTTCTTT
TRBV4-1,TRBJ2-1,-,TRBD1,CASSQGGRDSNKGEQFF,TGCGCCAGCAGCCAAGGGGGCCGGGACAGCAACAAGGGTGAGCAGTTCTTC
TRBV15,TRBJ1-1,few,TRBD1,CATSAWDSSRDTEAFF,TGTGCCACCAGCGCTTGGGACAGCTCAAGGGACACTGAAGCTTTCTTT
TRBV5-7,TRBJ2-4,once,TRBD1,CASSFWTGLKDIQYF,TGTGCCAGCAGCTTTTGGACAGGACTTAAGGACATTCAGTACTTC
TRBV7-9,TRBJ1-3,-,-,CASSLVCERPSGNTIYF,TGTGCCAGCAGCTTAGTCTGCGAGAGACCCTCTGGAAACACCATATATTTT
TRBV28,TRBJ2-2,-,TRBD2,CASSLSGGSNTGELFF,TGTGCCAGCAGTTTATCGGGCGGGAGTAACACCGGGGAGCTGTTTTTT
TRBV19,TRBJ2-7,-,-,CASSIGPHEQYF,TGTGCCAGTAGTATAGGTCCCCACGAGCAGTACTTC
TRBV5-1,TRBJ2-5,-,TRBD1,CASSPTGQGARETQYF,TGCGCCAGCAGCCCTACCGGACAGGGGGCCCGGGAGACCCAGTACTTC
TRBV15,TRBJ2-1,-,-,CATSTHNEQFF,TGTGCCACCAGCACTCACAATGAGCAGTTCTTC
TRBV7-2,TRBJ1-1,-,TRBD1,CVSSFGIGQENMNTEAFF,TGTGTCAGCAGCTTCGGGATAGGACAGGAGAACATGAACACTGAAGCTTTCTTT
TRBV5-4,TRBJ1-2,-,-,CASSLGTVYGYTF,TGTGCCAGCAGCTTGGGGACGGTCTATGGCTACACCTTC
TRBV19,TRBJ2-1,-,-,CASSITYYEQFF,TGTGCCAGTAGTATAACCTACTATGAGCAGTTCTTC
TRBV7-2,TRBJ2-5,-,-,CASSQRWGTGSQETQYF,TGTGCCAGCAGCCAAAGATGGGGAACAGGGAGCCAAGAGACCCAGTACTTC
TRBV5-1,TRBJ1-1,-,-,CASSPRRPSEAFF,TGCGCCAGCAGCCCGCGCAGACCCTCTGAAGCTTTCTTT
TRBV5-1,TRBJ1-1,-,-,CASKLARGGTEAFF,TGCGCCAGCAAGCTTGCTCGGGGGGGAACTGAAGCTTTCTTT
TRBV28,TRBJ1-2,-,TRBD1,CASSPATGGAGYGYTF,TGTGCCAGCAGTCCCGCCACAGGGGGCGCAGGCTATGGCTACACCTTC
TRBV15,TRBJ1-4,-,-,CATSRLPLFAEKLFF,TGTGCCACCAGCAGACTCCCCCTGTTTGCCGAAAAACTGTTTTTT
TRBV10-3,TRBJ2-2,-,-,CAGGTGELFF,TGTGCCGGAGGAACCGGGGAGCTGTTTTTT
TRBV15,TRBJ1-1,-,-,CATSPIFDPGAFF,TGTGCCACCAGCCCGATTTTCGACCCCGGAGCTTTCTTT
TRBV6-1,TRBJ2-7,-,-,CASTLGSEQYF,TGTGCCAGCACTTTGGGGAGCGAGCAGTACTTC
TRBV19,TRBJ2-5,-,-,CASSRHQETQYF,TGTGCCAGTAGTAGACATCAAGAGACCCAGTACTTC
TRBV27,TRBJ1-4,-,-,CASSRGLGLANEKLFF,TGTGCCAGCAGTCGGGGTTTGGGCTTGGCTAATGAAAAACTGTTTTTT
TRBV7-6,TRBJ1-2,-,TRBD1,CASSPGTGGNYGYTF,TGTGCCAGCAGCCCAGGGACAGGGGGCAACTATGGCTACACCTTC
TRBV5-1,TRBJ2-6,once,-,CASSLGHSGANVLTF,TGCGCCAGCAGCTTGGGTCACTCTGGGGCCAACGTCCTGACTTTC
TRBV15,TRBJ1-1,-,-,CATSMVGTEAFF,TGTGCCACCAGCATGGTCGGCACTGAAGCTTTCTTT
TRBV7-9,TRBJ2-7,-,-,CASSQGPSMREQYF,TGTGCCAGCAGCCAAGGACCCTCGATGAGGGAGCAGTACTTC
TRBV18,TRBJ1-1,-,TRBD1,CASSGDRGFQMNTEAFF,TGTGCCAGCTCAGGGGACAGGGGTTTTCAGATGAACACTGAAGCTTTCTTT
TRBV4-1,TRBJ2-1,-,-,CASSQDVAARLLAYNEQFF,TGCGCCAGCAGCCAAGATGTAGCGGCCCGACTGTTGGCCTACAATGAGCAGTTCTTC
TRBV5-8,TRBJ2-1,-,TRBD2,CASSLDGMRELNNEQFF,TGTGCCAGCAGCTTGGACGGAATGCGGGAGTTAAACAATGAGCAGTTCTTC
TRBV28,TRBJ1-1,-,-,CASSFFCGSSNTEAFF,TGTGCCAGCAGTTTTTTTTGCGGCTCTTCGAACACTGAAGCTTTCTTT
TRBV28,TRBJ1-4,-,-,CASRYKVSGEKLFF,TGTGCCAGCAGGTATAAGGTATCTGGTGAAAAACTGTTTTTT
TRBV19,TRBJ2-2,-,TRBD1,CASSICRDRVNTGELFF,TGTGCCAGTAGTATCTGCCGGGACAGGGTTAACACCGGGGAGCTGTTTTTT
TRBV4-3,TRBJ2-5,-,TRBD2,CASSQETSRETQYF,TGCGCCAGCAGCCAAGAGACTAGCCGGGAGACCCAGTACTTC
TRBV15,TRBJ1-2,-,-,CATSQGWSYGYTF,TGTGCCACCAGCCAGGGCTGGAGCTATGGCTACACCTTC
TRBV21-1,TRBJ1-5,-,-,CAILALGHQPQHF,TGTGCCATCCTAGCACTTGGGCACCAGCCCCAGCATTTT
TRBV10-2,TRBJ1-3,-,-,CASSKGSLPRSGNTIYF,TGCGCCAGCAGTAAGGGGTCACTCCCTAGGTCTGGAAACACCATATATTTT
TRBV25-1,TRBJ1-2,-,-,CASSESSQANYGYTF,TGTGCCAGCAGTGAATCTAGCCAGGCTAACTATGGCTACACCTTC
TRBV4-2,TRBJ2-2,-,-,CASSRGTNTGELFF,TGTGCCAGCAGCCGAGGGACGAACACCGGGGAGCTGTTTTTT
TRBV19,TRBJ2-1,-,-,CASSKGGAGKQFF,TGTGCCAGTAGTAAGGGGGGAGCGGGGAAGCAGTTCTTC
TRBV12-5,TRBJ2-1,-,-,CASGLSGVEQFF,TGTGCTAGTGGTTTGTCAGGGGTGGAGCAGTTCTTC
TRBV19,TRBJ2-1,-,TRBD2,CASSEASGAYNEQFF,TGTGCCAGTAGTGAGGCTAGCGGGGCATACAATGAGCAGTTCTTC
TRBV6-6,TRBJ2-5,-,TRBD2,CASTPLAGGRQETQYF,TGTGCCAGCACCCCCCTAGCGGGAGGCCGCCAAGAGACCCAGTACTTC
TRBV5-6,TRBJ2-7,-,TRBD1,CASSLRVTGTGNEQYF,TGTGCCAGCAGCTTGCGGGTGACCGGGACAGGGAACGAGCAGTACTTC
TRBV30,TRBJ2-5,-,TRBD1,CAWSVAQGAETQYF,TGTGCCTGGAGTGTCGCACAGGGGGCTGAGACCCAGTACTTC